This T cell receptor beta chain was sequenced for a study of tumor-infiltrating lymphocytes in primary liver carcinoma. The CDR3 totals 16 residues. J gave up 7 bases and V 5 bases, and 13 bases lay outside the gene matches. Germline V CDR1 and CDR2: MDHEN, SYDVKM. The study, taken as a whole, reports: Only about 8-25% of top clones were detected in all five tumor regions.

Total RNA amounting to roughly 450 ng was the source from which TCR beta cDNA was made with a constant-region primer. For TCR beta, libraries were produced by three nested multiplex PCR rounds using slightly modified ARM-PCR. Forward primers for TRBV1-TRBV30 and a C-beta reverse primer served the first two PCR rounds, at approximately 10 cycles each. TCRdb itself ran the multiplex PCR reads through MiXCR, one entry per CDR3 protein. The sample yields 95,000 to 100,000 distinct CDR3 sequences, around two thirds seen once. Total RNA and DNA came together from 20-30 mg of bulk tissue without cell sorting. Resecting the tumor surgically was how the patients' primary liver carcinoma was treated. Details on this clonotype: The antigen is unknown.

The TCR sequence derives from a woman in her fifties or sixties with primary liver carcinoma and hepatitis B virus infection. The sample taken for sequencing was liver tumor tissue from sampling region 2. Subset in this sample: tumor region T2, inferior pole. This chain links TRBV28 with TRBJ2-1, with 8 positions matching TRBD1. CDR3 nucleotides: TGTGCCAGCAGTACCCCTGACAGGGGACATAAAAATGAGCAGTTCTTC. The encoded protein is CASSTPDRGHKNEQFF.